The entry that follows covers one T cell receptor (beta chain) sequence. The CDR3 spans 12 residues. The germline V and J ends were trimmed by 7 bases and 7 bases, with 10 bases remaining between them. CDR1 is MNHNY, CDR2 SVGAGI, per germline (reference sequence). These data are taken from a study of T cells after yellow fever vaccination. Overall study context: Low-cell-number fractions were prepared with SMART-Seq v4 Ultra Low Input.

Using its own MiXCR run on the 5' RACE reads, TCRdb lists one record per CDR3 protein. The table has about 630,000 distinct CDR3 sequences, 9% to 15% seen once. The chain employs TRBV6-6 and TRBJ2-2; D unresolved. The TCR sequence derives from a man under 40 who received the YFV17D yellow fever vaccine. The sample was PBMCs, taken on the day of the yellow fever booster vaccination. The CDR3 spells CASNTAVGELFF. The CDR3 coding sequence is TGTGCCAGCAACACCGCGGTCGGGGAGCTGTTTTTT.